This T cell receptor beta chain was found in a study of OX40 agonist ivuxolimab in advanced cancers. The assay was immunoSEQ multiplex PCR, and TCRdb's table has in-frame clones only and misses some. The repertoire has 50,000 to 80,000 clones, approximately 89% of them found once; the top ten carry almost 0.45%. This TCR was recovered from an adult with an advanced solid tumor such as melanoma, head and neck, liver or kidney cancer. Material: CD4+ or CD8+ T cells sorted from blood, obtained in a trial of the OX40 agonist ivuxolimab.

This chain's CDR3 is CASNEKGQAHEQYF. Written as DNA, the CDR3 is TGCGCCAGCAATGAAAAGGGACAGGCCCACGAGCAGTACTTC. The gene calls are TRBV10-2 and TRBJ2-7; 8 bases match TRBD1. J lost 5 bases, V lost 7 bases, and 10 bases had no gene match. Germline V gene lookup returns CDR1 WSHSY and CDR2 SAAADI. This CDR3 is built from 14 residues.